The sample holds many counts of the clone carrying this T cell receptor beta chain. The data were obtained in a study of early T cells in non-severe SARS-CoV-2 infection. Turning to the study itself: Bulk RNA isolated from unsorted whole blood underwent sequencing; chains were not paired.

Via MiXCR, TCRdb re-called the 5' RACE reads, giving one row per CDR3 protein. Seen here are approximately 40,000 distinct CDR3 sequences, 8% to 10% observed once, and the top ten hold more than 10%. V was shortened by 4 bases and J by 0 bases, with 13 bases between the two germline ends. There are 15 residues in the CDR3. Germline-derived CDR1 and CDR2 are SGDLS and YYNGEE. The sample consisted of whole blood. The origin of this receptor is an adult who was a healthcare worker with PCR-confirmed SARS-CoV-2 infection or an uninfected control (not recorded which). The chain is built from TRBV9 and TRBJ2-5; D possibly matches TRBD1 or TRBD2 (5 bases each). In DNA form, the CDR3 reads TGTGCCAGCAGCCGTCCCTCGGGACACCAAGAGACCCAGTACTTC. Its translation is CASSRPSGHQETQYF.